These T cell receptor beta chains were read from a single sample in a study of blood T cell repertoires in COVID-19. The data were produced by immunoSEQ multiplex PCR, yet TCRdb's version contains in-frame clones alone and is incomplete. Counted here are approximately 170,000 clones, more than 65% occurring once; the ten biggest clones make up about a tenth. Sequencing input: peripheral blood. The source of these receptors is a man aged 65-85 years with active or convalescent COVID-19. CDR3s include the opening cysteine and the closing phenylalanine or tryptophan. The D gene is left open where the match is weak. Clone sizes are given selectively: once, few, many, or a class where the clone is expanded.

d_call j_call clone_size v_call cdr3_nt cdr3_aa
TRBD2 TRBJ2-3 NA TRBV5-1 TGCGCCAGCAGCTTGGGTTCTAGCGGGAGCCGGGATACGCAGTATTTT CASSLGSSGSRDTQYF
NA TRBJ1-2 NA TRBV27 TGTGCCAGCAGTTTGAGGGATAACTATGGCTACACCTTC CASSLRDNYGYTF
NA TRBJ2-7 NA TRBV5-1 TGCGCCAGCAGCCTGACAGGAAGCCACGAGCAGTACTTC CASSLTGSHEQYF
NA TRBJ1-1 NA TRBV7-9 TGTGCCAGCAGCGATCAGATGAACACTGAAGCTTTCTTT CASSDQMNTEAFF
NA TRBJ1-5 NA TRBV12-3/TRBV12-4 TGTGCCTCCGGGACATATAGCAATCAGCCCCAGCATTTT CASGTYSNQPQHF
NA TRBJ2-7 NA TRBV6-5 TGTGCCAGCAGTTACGCAGGGCATGCCTACGAGCAGTACTTC CASSYAGHAYEQYF
TRBD2 TRBJ2-1 NA TRBV9 TGTGCCAGCAGCGCAGAGCGGGGCGGGGAGCAGTTCTTC CASSAERGGEQFF
NA TRBJ1-5 NA TRBV5-4 TGTGCCAGCAGCTTCTGGGGGGGAAGCAATCAGCCCCAGCATTTT CASSFWGGSNQPQHF
TRBD1 TRBJ1-3 NA TRBV18 TGTGCCAGCTCACCCTTAAGGACAGGGGGACTCTCTGGAAACACCATATATTTT CASSPLRTGGLSGNTIYF
TRBD1 TRBJ2-1 once TRBV18 TGTGCCAGCTCACCACCTCGGGACAGGGAATCCTACAATGAGCAGTTCTTC CASSPPRDRESYNEQFF
NA TRBJ1-1 NA TRBV7-6 TGTGCCAGCAGCTTAGCTACAGGACTGAACACTGAAGCTTTCTTT CASSLATGLNTEAFF
NA TRBJ1-5 NA TRBV6-2/TRBV6-3 TGTGCCAGCAGTCAAGCCTCTCTGCCCCAGCATTTT CASSQASLPQHF
NA TRBJ1-1 NA TRBV7-6 TGTGCCAGCAGGCTTAGAGCGGGGCCAGGCGCTGAAGCTTTCTTT CASRLRAGPGAEAFF
NA TRBJ2-7 NA TRBV7-9 TGTGCCAGCAGCTTATTTGAGTACTACGAGCAGTACTTC CASSLFEYYEQYF
NA TRBJ2-5 NA TRBV7-2 TGTGCCAGCAGCTTAGGGACAGCTGAGACCCAGTACTTC CASSLGTAETQYF
NA TRBJ1-5 NA TRBV9 TGTGCCAGCAGCGTATCGGGGGTCAATCAGCCCCAGCATTTT CASSVSGVNQPQHF
TRBD2 TRBJ2-7 few TRBV7-9 TGTGCCAGCAGCTTAGCTCTAGCGGCCTCCTACGAGCAGTACTTC CASSLALAASYEQYF
TRBD2 TRBJ2-5 few TRBV5-1 TGCGCCAGCAGCTTGGCCGCGGGACTAGCGGGTGGGGAGACCCAGTACTTC CASSLAAGLAGGETQYF
NA TRBJ1-1 few TRBV11-3 TGTGCCAGCAGCGTAGGTGGGGGGGATGAAGCTTTCTTT CASSVGGGDEAFF
NA TRBJ1-3 NA TRBV19 TGTGCCAGTAGTATTCGAGGGGGAAGTCTCTCTGGAAACACCATATATTTT CASSIRGGSLSGNTIYF
TRBD2 TRBJ2-1 NA TRBV9 TGTGCCAGCAGCGTGTTGGCGGGGGTATCCTACAATGAGCAGTTCTTC CASSVLAGVSYNEQFF
TRBD2 TRBJ2-5 NA TRBV7-2 TGTGCCAGCAGCTTGAGTAGCGGGGGGAGGATAAAAGAGACCCAGTACTTC CASSLSSGGRIKETQYF